Only one count was recorded for the clone carrying this TCR beta chain. Its specificity is not known. This sample is part of a study of T cell responses to AZD1222 COVID-19 vaccine. This CDR3 has 14 residues. CDR1 KGHSH and CDR2 LQKENI come from the germline V gene. With 0 bases removed from V and 7 bases from J, the gap between germline ends came to 13 bases. Some clones are missing from TCRdb's copy, which holds only in-frame ones; the method was immunoSEQ multiplex PCR. The sample contains 150,000 to 200,000 clones, roughly 88% of which appear only once. Points from the study as a whole: The study identified only six AZD1222 recipients as seropositive at baseline. Sampling that yielded the repertoires occurred only after the peak T cell response. It should be noted that donors were predominantly white British and more often female, and clonal diversity was possibly underestimated.

The chain employs TRBV18 and TRBJ2-7; D may be TRBD1 (6 bases). The receptor was derived from an adult in good health. The starting material was peripheral blood, obtained on day 0 of AZD1222 vaccination. The CDR3 reads CASSPPGQRGEQYF. In DNA, the CDR3 is TGTGCCAGCTCACCACCGGGACAAAGGGGAGAGCAGTACTTC.